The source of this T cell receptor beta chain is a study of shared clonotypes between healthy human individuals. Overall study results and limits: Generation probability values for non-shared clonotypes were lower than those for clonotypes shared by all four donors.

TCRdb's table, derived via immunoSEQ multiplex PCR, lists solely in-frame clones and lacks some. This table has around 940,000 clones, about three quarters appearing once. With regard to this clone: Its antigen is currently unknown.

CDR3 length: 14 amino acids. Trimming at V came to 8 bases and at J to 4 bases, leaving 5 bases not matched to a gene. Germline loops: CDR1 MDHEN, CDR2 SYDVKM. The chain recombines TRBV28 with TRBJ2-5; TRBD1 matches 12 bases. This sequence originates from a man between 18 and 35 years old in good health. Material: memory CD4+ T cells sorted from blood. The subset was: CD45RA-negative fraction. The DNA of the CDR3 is TGTGCCAGCTGGGGACAGGGGGCCAGAGAGACCCAGTACTTC. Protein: CASWGQGARETQYF.